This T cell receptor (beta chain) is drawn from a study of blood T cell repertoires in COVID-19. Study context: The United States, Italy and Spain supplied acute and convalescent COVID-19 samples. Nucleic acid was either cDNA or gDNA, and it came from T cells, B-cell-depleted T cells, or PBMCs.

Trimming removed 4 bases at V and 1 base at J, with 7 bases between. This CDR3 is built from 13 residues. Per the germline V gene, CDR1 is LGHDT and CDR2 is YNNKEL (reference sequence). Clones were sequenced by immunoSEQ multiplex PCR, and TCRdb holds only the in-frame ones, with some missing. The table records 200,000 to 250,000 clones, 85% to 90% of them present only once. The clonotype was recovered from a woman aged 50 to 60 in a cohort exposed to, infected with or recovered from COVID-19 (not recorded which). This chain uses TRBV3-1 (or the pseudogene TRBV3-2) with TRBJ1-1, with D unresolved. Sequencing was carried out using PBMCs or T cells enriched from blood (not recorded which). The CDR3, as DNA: TGTGCCAGCAGCCCAGACAAGAACACTGAAGCTTTCTTT. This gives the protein CASSPDKNTEAFF.